The clone carrying this TCR beta chain was recorded many times. What it recognizes is unknown. An end of the junction differs from the germline gene, which may be a read error. Orbital computed tomography, thyroid ultrasound, TRAb, serum thyroxine and clinical symptoms formed the basis of diagnosis. The sample comes from a study of Graves' ophthalmopathy and Graves' hyperthyroidism. The CDR3 sequence is 17 residues long. CDR1 and CDR2 (germline): SGHTA, FQGNSA. Findings of the study overall: Sensitivity reached more than 70% and specificity more than 72% when the model predicted ophthalmopathy progression.

For repertoire sequencing, the TCR beta CDR3 regions were amplified from RNA transcripts. The authors performed first-round RT-PCR with HTBI primers and then a second-round multiplex PCR. Using its own MiXCR run on the multiplex PCR reads, TCRdb lists one record per CDR3 protein. Here the sample spans 150,000 or so distinct CDR3 sequences, over 35% being singletons. This chain joins TRBV7-2 and TRBJ2-2; TRBD2 aligns across 7 bases. This TCR derives from a woman in her thirties or forties with Graves' ophthalmopathy. The material sequenced was peripheral blood. This chain's CDR3 is CASRLGSGRQNTGELFF. CDR3 in DNA: TGTGCCAGCAGATTAGGTTCCGGGAGGCAAAACACCGGGGAGCTGTTTTTT.